The 29 T cell receptor beta chains given below trace back to one sample, sequenced in a study of blood T cell repertoires in COVID-19. Here immunoSEQ multiplex PCR was the method, and the copy in TCRdb shows in-frame clones only, minus some. The table has about 190,000 clones, roughly 80% seen once. Material for sequencing was peripheral blood. The receptors derive from a woman aged 45-59 years with acute or convalescent COVID-19.

In this sample, this clone turned up a few times. The chain joins TRBV5-1 to TRBJ2-7; 9 nucleotides match TRBD1. V shed 4 bases and J 2 bases; nucleotides not matched to a gene: 7. This CDR3 has 15 amino acids. In germline, CDR1 is SGHRS, CDR2 YFSETQ. DNA for the CDR3: TGCGCCAGCAGCCCGAAACAGGGGGCTACCTACGAGCAGTACTTC. This gives the protein CASSPKQGATYEQYF.

The chain links TRBV27 to TRBJ1-2; possible D gene TRBD1, 6 bases. Germline V CDR1 and CDR2: MNHEY, SMNVEV (reference sequence). The CDR3 extends over 14 amino acids. V dropped 3 bases and J dropped 2 bases, with 10 bases sitting between them. The CDR3 loop is CASSFLQGNYGYTF. The CDR3 bases are TGTGCCAGCAGTTTCCTCCAGGGGAACTATGGCTACACCTTC.

This chain joins TRBV6-6 and TRBJ1-4; D is unresolved. Germline values: CDR1 MNHNY, CDR2 SVGAGI (reference sequence). The V gene lost 7 bases and the J gene lost 8 bases, with 14 bases spanning the gap. This CDR3 is 13 amino acids long. The CDR3 DNA reads as TGTGCCAGCAATATCTGGCTAGGAGAAAAACTGTTTTTT. Translated, it gives CASNIWLGEKLFF.

The chain employs TRBV30 and TRBJ1-5; no reliable D call. Germline V gene lookup returns CDR1 GTSNPN and CDR2 SVGIG (reference sequence). The CDR3 is 13 amino acids. V gave up 0 bases and J gave up 5 bases, with 8 bases separating them. CDR3 sequence (DNA): TGTGCCTGGAGTGTAAGGGAGGATCAGCCCCAGCATTTT. Its translation is CAWSVREDQPQHF.

This rearrangement joins TRBV18 to TRBJ1-2; unclear D gene. Germline V CDR1 and CDR2: KGHSH, LQKENI. CDR3 size: 14 residues. Trimming cost V 6 bases and J 1 base, with 12 bases left between them. CDR3 amino acids: CASSPRLLNYGYTF. In nucleotides, the CDR3 is TGTGCCAGCTCCCCCCGACTGCTTAACTATGGCTACACCTTC.

The rearrangement joins TRBV5-4 to TRBJ2-3; no clear D. V dropped 0 bases and J dropped 1 base, with 3 bases sitting between them. The CDR3 is 13 residues long. Germline V gene sequence: CDR1 SGHNT, CDR2 YYREEE (reference sequence). In DNA form, the CDR3 reads TGTGCCAGCAGCTTGGCCGGCACAGATACGCAGTATTTT. Its translation: CASSLAGTDTQYF.

The J gene is TRBJ2-7, the V gene TRBV18, with D possibly matching TRBD1 (5 bases). The CDR3 has 13 amino acids. The V gene lost 1 base and the J gene lost 5 bases, with 9 bases spanning the gap. Germline lookup yields CDR1 KGHSH and CDR2 LQKENI. CDR3 sequence (DNA): TGTGCCAGCTCACCACAGACAGCTGACGAGCAGTACTTC. Translation: CASSPQTADEQYF.

The chain combines TRBV11-3 with TRBJ2-1; D not certain. The V end lost 2 bases, the J end lost 8 bases, and 4 bases lay between the germline ends. Per the germline V gene, CDR1 is SGHNT and CDR2 is YENEEA. This CDR3 spans 11 amino acids. The CDR3 DNA sequence: TGTGCCAGCAGCTTATTCGATGAGCAGTTCTTC. Amino acid sequence: CASSLFDEQFF.

In DNA, the CDR3 is TGTGCCAGCAGTTACAAACCAGGACAGGGGGCTTACACCATATATTTT. This sequence encodes CASSYKPGQGAYTIYF. The chain employs TRBV6-5 and TRBJ1-3; 11 nucleotides agree with TRBD1. The V segment lost 2 bases and the J segment 8 bases; nucleotides outside the gene matches: 8. Germline V gives CDR1 MNHEY, CDR2 SVGAGI. CDR3 length: 16 amino acids.

J is TRBJ2-5 and V is TRBV5-6; a weak D match, TRBD2 (6 bases). The CDR3 spans 17 residues. V lost 6 bases and J 0 bases, leaving 21 bases between the germline ends. Germline CDR1 SGHDT, CDR2 YYEEEE. The CDR3 sequence: CASTFRGGPRYQETQYF. CDR3 DNA: TGTGCCAGCACCTTCCGGGGAGGTCCTAGGTACCAAGAGACCCAGTACTTC.

This clone has just one count. This sequence joins TRBV18 and TRBJ2-7; D may be TRBD1 (5 bases). Looked up from germline, CDR1 is KGHSH and CDR2 is LQKENI. The CDR3 length is 14 residues. The V end was cut by 6 bases, the J end by 0 bases, with 12 bases between. CDR3 amino acids: CASSQGSHSYEQYF. Here the CDR3 DNA reads TGTGCCAGCTCCCAGGGATCTCACTCCTACGAGCAGTACTTC.

The J gene is TRBJ1-1, the V gene TRBV30, with D possibly TRBD1 on 5 matching bases. From germline, CDR1 is GTSNPN and CDR2 SVGIG (reference sequence). The V gene lost 4 bases and the J gene lost 5 bases, with 11 bases spanning the gap. The CDR3 has 12 residues. The CDR3 is CAWNRGYTEAFF. CDR3 in DNA: TGTGCCTGGAATCGGGGGTATACTGAAGCTTTCTTT. Variable domain in full (rest from reference TRBV30 and TRBJ1-1): SQTIHQWPATLVQPVGSPLSLECTVEGTSNPNLYWYRQAAGRGLQLLFYSVGIGQISSEVPQNLSASRPQDRQFILSSKKLLLSDSGFYLCAWNRGYTEAFFGQGTRLTVV.

The rearrangement links TRBV6-6 to TRBJ1-1; D unresolved. The CDR3 contains 14 residues. Per the germline V gene, CDR1 is MNHNY and CDR2 is SVGAGI (reference sequence). V lost 0 bases and J 2 bases, leaving 7 bases between the germline ends. CDR3 loop: CASSYSNFNTEAFF. The CDR3 DNA sequence: TGTGCCAGCAGTTACTCGAACTTTAACACTGAAGCTTTCTTT.

This sequence joins TRBV6-2 or TRBV6-3 and TRBJ2-2; no firm D call. The V gene lost 2 bases and the J gene lost 0 bases, with 4 bases spanning the gap. This CDR3 is 14 amino acids long. The germline CDR1 and CDR2 sequences are MNHEY and SVGEGT. CDR3 region: CASSYGPNTGELFF. Here the CDR3 DNA reads TGTGCCAGCAGTTACGGCCCGAACACCGGGGAGCTGTTTTTT.

The rearrangement joins TRBV19 to TRBJ2-3; tentative D call: TRBD2 (5 bases). Trimming shortened V by 3 bases and J by 0 bases, and 16 bases separated the two germline ends. Germline CDR1 is LNHDA and CDR2 is SQIVND (reference sequence). The CDR3 spans 17 residues. CDR3 in DNA: TGTGCCAGTAGTATCACCCCGGGAACTACTAGCACAGATACGCAGTATTTT. The encoded protein is CASSITPGTTSTDTQYF.

The J gene is TRBJ1-2, the V gene TRBV20-1; D possibly corresponds to TRBD1 (6 bases). Germline V gene data show CDR1 as DFQATT and CDR2 as SNEGSKA (reference sequence). With 3 bases removed from V and 3 bases from J, the gap between germline ends came to 14 bases. The CDR3 loop spans 14 amino acids. The CDR3 sequence: CSASPQGSHYGYTF. The CDR3 DNA reads as TGCAGTGCTAGTCCCCAGGGGTCACACTATGGCTACACCTTC.

V usage is TRBV6-2 or TRBV6-3 and J usage is TRBJ2-1, with 10 nucleotides matching TRBD2. The germline gives CDR1 MNHEY, CDR2 SVGEGT. The CDR3 is 15 amino acids. Unmatched junction bases numbered 4, after V lost 0 bases and J lost 8 bases. This CDR3 reads CASSYSSGGADEQFF. The CDR3 nucleotides read TGTGCCAGCAGTTACTCCAGCGGGGGGGCGGATGAGCAGTTCTTC.

Only a few counts were recorded for this clone. This chain uses TRBV7-2 with TRBJ2-7, with 10 bases fitting TRBD2. The CDR3 length is 18 residues. With 5 bases clipped from V and 5 bases from J, the junction kept 18 bases outside the gene matches. CDR1 is SGHTA, CDR2 FQGNSA, per germline. CDR3 amino acids: CASSRGRERTSGIHEQYF. CDR3 sequence (DNA): TGTGCCAGCAGCCGCGGCAGGGAGAGAACTAGCGGGATCCACGAGCAGTACTTC. The full variable domain, rest sourced from reference TRBV7-2 and TRBJ2-7, is GAGVSQSPSNKVTEKGKDVELRCDPISGHTALYWYRQSLGQGLEFLIYFQGNSAPDKSGLPSDRFSAERTGGSVSTLTIQRTQQEDSAVYLCASSRGRERTSGIHEQYFGPGTRLTVT.

The rearrangement links TRBV29-1 to TRBJ2-5; weak D call: TRBD1 (6 bases). V gave up 5 bases and J gave up 6 bases, with 19 bases separating them. There are 14 residues in the CDR3. The germline gives CDR1 SQVTM, CDR2 ANQGSEA. CDR3 sequence: CSVSQGIDRKTQYF. The DNA of the CDR3 is TGCAGCGTTTCACAGGGAATCGATAGGAAGACCCAGTACTTC.

This clone appeared a single time. This chain uses TRBV30 with TRBJ1-6, with TRBD1 matching over 9 bases. With 1 base clipped from V and 9 bases from J, the junction kept 7 bases outside the gene matches. The germline gives CDR1 GTSNPN, CDR2 SVGIG (reference sequence). This CDR3 is 15 amino acids long. The DNA for the CDR3 is TGTGCCTGGAGTGACCTAGGACAGGGGAGTTCACCCCTCCACTTT. It encodes CAWSDLGQGSSPLHF.

This clone has more than one count but fewer than ten. The V call is TRBV5-1, the J call TRBJ2-7; 8 positions match TRBD1. Germline lookup yields CDR1 SGHRS and CDR2 YFSETQ. This CDR3 region has 16 residues. J was trimmed by 1 base and V by 0 bases; bases with no gene match: 6. This CDR3 is CASSLARGTGSYEQYF. The DNA for the CDR3 is TGCGCCAGCAGCTTGGCCAGAGGGACAGGTTCCTACGAGCAGTACTTC.

The chain recombines TRBV7-6 with TRBJ1-2, with D uncertain. Trimming took 5 bases from V and 4 from J, leaving 14 bases between them. This CDR3 has 14 residues. Germline lookup yields CDR1 SGHVS and CDR2 FNYEAQ. CDR3: CASSPRGEGYGYTF. CDR3 DNA sequence: TGTGCCAGCAGCCCCCGCGGGGAGGGCTATGGCTACACCTTC. Full variable domain (missing parts from reference TRBV7-6 and TRBJ1-2): GAGVSQSPRYKVTKRGQDVALRCDPISGHVSLYWYRQALGQGPEFLTYFNYEAQQDKSGLPNDRFSAERPEGSISTLTIQRTEQRDSAMYRCASSPRGEGYGYTFGSGTRLTVV.

The chain is built from TRBV6-2 or TRBV6-3 and TRBJ2-7; 9 bases are a match to TRBD1. Germline V gene lookup returns CDR1 MNHEY and CDR2 SVGEGT. CDR3 length: 16 residues. V shed 6 bases and J 3 bases; nucleotides not matched to a gene: 12. CDR3 residues: CASSTPGTGTIYEQYF. As DNA, the CDR3 is TGTGCCAGCAGCACCCCCGGGACAGGGACTATCTACGAGCAGTACTTC.

This sequence joins TRBV7-8 and TRBJ2-6; 7 positions agree with TRBD1. The J segment lost 0 bases and the V segment lost 5 bases, leaving 22 bases of the junction unmatched. The length of the CDR3 is 22 residues. CDR1 is SGHVS, CDR2 FQNEAQ, per germline. CDR3 nucleotide sequence: TGTGCCAGCAGCACTACCGCCCCTTACGACAGGGTATCCGCCTCTGGGGCCAACGTCCTGACTTTC. Encoded protein: CASSTTAPYDRVSASGANVLTF.

The CDR3 is CASRVTSGHYNEQFF. Here the CDR3 DNA reads TGTGCCAGCAGAGTAACTAGCGGGCACTACAATGAGCAGTTCTTC. The chain couples TRBV6-4 to TRBJ2-1; the match to TRBD2 covers 9 bases. The CDR3 runs 15 residues. After removal of 6 bases from V and 3 bases from J, the junction contained 6 bases not matched to a gene. Germline V gene sequence: CDR1 MRHNA, CDR2 SNTAGT.

Here the CDR3 DNA reads TGTGCCAGCAGGCCAGCGGGAGACCAAGAGACCCAGTACTTC. Encoded protein: CASRPAGDQETQYF. The chain couples TRBV28 to TRBJ2-5; 8 positions agree with TRBD2. The CDR3 covers 14 residues. From germline, CDR1 is MDHEN and CDR2 SYDVKM. J gave up 0 bases and V 6 bases, and 3 bases lay outside the gene matches.

In this sample, this clone turned up a few times. Other DNA sequences of this sample code for an identical CDR3. The genes are TRBV7-2 and TRBJ2-7, with 9 bases aligning to TRBD2. CDR3 length: 14 residues. The germline gives CDR1 SGHTA, CDR2 FQGNSA. Trimming cost V 1 base and J 4 bases; bases outside gene matches: 2. CDR3 protein: CASSLGLAGYEQYF. In DNA form, the CDR3 reads TGTGCCAGCAGCTTAGGGCTAGCGGGATACGAGCAGTACTTC.

This sequence joins TRBV13 and TRBJ1-6; D is perhaps TRBD1 (6 bases). V gave up 3 bases and J gave up 10 bases, with 10 bases separating them. Germline lookup yields CDR1 PRHDT and CDR2 FYEKMQ (reference sequence). The CDR3 is 13 residues long. CDR3 in amino acids: CASSFAGDSPLHF. The CDR3 bases are TGTGCCAGCAGCTTCGCAGGGGACTCACCCCTCCACTTT.

V usage is TRBV2 and J usage is TRBJ2-1; the match to TRBD1 covers 9 bases. The CDR3 covers 14 residues. CDR1 is SNHLY, CDR2 FYNNEI, per germline. The V and J ends lost 6 bases and 7 bases, in that order; junction bases with no gene match: 7. The CDR3 bases are TGTGCCAGCAGACAGGGGGCTAATAATAATGAGCAGTTCTTC. Encoded protein: CASRQGANNNEQFF.